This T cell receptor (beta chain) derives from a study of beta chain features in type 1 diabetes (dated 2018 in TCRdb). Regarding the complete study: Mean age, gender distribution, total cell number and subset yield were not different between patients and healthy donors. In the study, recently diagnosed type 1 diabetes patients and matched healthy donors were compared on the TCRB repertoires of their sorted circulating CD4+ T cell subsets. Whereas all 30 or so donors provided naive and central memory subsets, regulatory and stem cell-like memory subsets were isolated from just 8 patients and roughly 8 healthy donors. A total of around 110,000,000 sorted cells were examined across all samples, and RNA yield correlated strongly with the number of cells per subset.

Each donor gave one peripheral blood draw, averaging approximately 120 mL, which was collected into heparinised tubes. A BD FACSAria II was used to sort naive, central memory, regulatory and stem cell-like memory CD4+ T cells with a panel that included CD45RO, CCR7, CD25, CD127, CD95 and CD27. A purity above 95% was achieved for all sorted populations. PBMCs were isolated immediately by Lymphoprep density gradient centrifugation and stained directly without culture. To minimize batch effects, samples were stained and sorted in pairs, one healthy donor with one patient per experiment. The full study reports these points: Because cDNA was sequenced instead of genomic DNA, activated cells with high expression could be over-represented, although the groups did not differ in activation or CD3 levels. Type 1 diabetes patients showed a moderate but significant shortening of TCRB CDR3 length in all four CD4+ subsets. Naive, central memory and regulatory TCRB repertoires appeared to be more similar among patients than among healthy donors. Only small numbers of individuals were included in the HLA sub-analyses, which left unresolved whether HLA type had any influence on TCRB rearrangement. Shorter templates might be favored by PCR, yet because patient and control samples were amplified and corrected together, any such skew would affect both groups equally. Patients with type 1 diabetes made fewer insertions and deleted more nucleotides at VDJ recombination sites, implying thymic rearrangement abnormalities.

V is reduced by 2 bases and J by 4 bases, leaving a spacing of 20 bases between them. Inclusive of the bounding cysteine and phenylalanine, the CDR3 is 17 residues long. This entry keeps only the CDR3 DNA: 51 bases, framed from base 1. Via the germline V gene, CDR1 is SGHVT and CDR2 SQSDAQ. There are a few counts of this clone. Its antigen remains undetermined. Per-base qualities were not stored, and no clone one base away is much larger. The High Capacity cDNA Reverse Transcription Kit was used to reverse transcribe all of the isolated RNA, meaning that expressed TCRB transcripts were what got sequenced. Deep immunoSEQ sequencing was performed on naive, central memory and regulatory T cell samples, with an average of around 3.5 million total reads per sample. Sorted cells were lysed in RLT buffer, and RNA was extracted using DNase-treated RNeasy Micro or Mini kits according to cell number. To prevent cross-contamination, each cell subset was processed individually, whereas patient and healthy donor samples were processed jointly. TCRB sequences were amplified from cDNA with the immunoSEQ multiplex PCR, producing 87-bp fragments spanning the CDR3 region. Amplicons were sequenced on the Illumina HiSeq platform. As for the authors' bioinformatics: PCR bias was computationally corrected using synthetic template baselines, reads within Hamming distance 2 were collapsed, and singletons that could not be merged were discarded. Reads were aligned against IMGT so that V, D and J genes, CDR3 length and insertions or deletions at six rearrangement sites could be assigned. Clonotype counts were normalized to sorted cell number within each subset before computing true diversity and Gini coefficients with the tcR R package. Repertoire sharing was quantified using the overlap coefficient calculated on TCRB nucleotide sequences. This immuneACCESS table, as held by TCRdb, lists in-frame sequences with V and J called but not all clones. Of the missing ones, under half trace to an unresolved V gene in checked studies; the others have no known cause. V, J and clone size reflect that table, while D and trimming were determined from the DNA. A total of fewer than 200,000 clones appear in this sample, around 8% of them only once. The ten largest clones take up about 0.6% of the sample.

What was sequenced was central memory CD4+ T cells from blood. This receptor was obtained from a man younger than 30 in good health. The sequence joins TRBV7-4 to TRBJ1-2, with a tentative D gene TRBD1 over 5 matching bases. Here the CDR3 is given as CASSLCLQVGTGYGYTF. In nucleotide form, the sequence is TGTGCCAGCAGCTTATGTTTGCAGGTGGGCACAGGCTATGGCTACACCTTC.